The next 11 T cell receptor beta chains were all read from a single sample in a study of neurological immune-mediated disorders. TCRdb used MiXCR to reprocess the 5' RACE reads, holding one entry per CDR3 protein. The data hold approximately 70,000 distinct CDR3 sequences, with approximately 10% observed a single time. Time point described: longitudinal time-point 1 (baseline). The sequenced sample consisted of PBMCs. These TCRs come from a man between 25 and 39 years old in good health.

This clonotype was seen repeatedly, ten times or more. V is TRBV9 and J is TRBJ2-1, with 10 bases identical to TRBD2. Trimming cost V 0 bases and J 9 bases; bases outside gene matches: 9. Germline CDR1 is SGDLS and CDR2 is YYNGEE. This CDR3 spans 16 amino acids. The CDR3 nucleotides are TGTGCCAGCAGCGTAGAGGCTAGCGGGAGTATGCTTGAGCAGTTCTTC. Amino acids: CASSVEASGSMLEQFF.

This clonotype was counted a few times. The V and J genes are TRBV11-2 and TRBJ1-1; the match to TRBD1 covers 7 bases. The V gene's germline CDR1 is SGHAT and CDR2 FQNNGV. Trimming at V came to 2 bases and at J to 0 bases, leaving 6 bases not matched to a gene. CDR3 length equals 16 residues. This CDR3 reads CASSLPRGGLNTEAFF. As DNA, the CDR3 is TGTGCCAGCAGCTTACCCAGGGGGGGACTGAACACTGAAGCTTTCTTT.

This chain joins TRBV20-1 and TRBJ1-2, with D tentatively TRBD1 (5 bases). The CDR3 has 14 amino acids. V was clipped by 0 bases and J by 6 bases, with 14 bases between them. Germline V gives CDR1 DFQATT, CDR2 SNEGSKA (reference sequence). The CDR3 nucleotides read TGCAGTGCTAGAGAACCTATGGGGGTTGATGGCTACACCTTC. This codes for CSAREPMGVDGYTF.

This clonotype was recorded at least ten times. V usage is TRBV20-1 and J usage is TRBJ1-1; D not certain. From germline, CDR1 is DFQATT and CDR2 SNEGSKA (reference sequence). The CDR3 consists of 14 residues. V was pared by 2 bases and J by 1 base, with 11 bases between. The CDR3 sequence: CSARIGGENTEAFF. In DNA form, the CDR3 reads TGCAGTGCTAGAATCGGTGGGGAGAACACTGAAGCTTTCTTT.

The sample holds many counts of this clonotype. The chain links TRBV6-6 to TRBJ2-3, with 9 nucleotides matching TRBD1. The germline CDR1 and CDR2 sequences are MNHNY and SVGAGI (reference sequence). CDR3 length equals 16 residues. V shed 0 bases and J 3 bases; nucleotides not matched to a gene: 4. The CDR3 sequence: CASSYSIGTGTDTQYF. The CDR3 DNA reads TGTGCCAGCAGTTACTCGATCGGGACAGGGACAGATACGCAGTATTTT.

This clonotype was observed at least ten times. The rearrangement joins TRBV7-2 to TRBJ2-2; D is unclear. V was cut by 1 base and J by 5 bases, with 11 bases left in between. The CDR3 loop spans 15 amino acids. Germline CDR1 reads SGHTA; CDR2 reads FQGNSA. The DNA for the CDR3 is TGTGCCAGCAGCTTAGTCGGCGGCGTGACCGGGGAGCTGTTTTTT. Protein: CASSLVGGVTGELFF.

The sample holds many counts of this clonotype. DNA of the CDR3: TGTGCCAGCTCACCGCCCGGGACTGAGACCTACGAGCAGTACTTC. Its protein product is CASSPPGTETYEQYF. The genes are TRBV18 and TRBJ2-7, with D perhaps matching TRBD2 (6 bases). This CDR3 region has 15 residues. V gave up 3 bases and J gave up 2 bases, with 14 bases separating them. The germline V gene encodes CDR1 KGHSH and CDR2 LQKENI.

The CDR3 loop is CASSLETGGFSGANVLTF. Here the CDR3 DNA reads TGTGCCAGCAGCTTAGAGACAGGGGGCTTCTCTGGGGCCAACGTCCTGACTTTC. The chain employs TRBV7-6 and TRBJ2-6; 10 bases map to TRBD1. J lost 0 bases, V lost 1 base, and 3 bases had no gene match. Per germline, CDR1 SGHVS and CDR2 FNYEAQ. This CDR3 comprises 18 residues.

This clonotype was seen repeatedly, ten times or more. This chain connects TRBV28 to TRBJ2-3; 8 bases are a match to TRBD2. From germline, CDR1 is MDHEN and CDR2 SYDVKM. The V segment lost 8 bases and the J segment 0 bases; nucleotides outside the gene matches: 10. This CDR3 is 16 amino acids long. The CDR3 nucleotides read TGTGCCAGCGTTGATCGACTAGCGCCGAGCACAGATACGCAGTATTTT. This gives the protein CASVDRLAPSTDTQYF.

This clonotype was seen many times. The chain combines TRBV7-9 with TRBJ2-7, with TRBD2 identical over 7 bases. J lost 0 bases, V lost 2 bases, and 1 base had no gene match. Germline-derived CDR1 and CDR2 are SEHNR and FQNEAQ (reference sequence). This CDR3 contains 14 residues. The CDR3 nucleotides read TGTGCCAGCAGCTTAAGCGGGATCTCCTACGAGCAGTACTTC. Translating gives CASSLSGISYEQYF. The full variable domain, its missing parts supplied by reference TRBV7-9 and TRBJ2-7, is DTGVSQNPRHKITKRGQNVTFRCDPISEHNRLYWYRQTLGQGPEFLTYFQNEAQLEKSRLLSDRFSAERPKGSFSTLEIQRTEQGDSAMYLCASSLSGISYEQYFGPGTRLTVT.

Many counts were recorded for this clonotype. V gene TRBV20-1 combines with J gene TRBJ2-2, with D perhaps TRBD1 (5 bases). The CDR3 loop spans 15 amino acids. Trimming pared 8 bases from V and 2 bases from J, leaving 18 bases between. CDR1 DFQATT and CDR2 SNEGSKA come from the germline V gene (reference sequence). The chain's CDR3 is CSPLLGLGNTGELFF. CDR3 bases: TGCAGTCCTCTCTTGGGGCTAGGAAACACCGGGGAGCTGTTTTTT.